The 11 T cell receptor beta chains below all came from one sample that was sequenced in a study of CD8 T cells in Susac syndrome. Reverse transcription of about 0.45 to 1 ug RNA used random hexamers. TCRdb processed the immunoSEQ multiplex PCR reads anew with MiXCR; each CDR3 protein has one entry. This table holds fewer than 85,000 distinct CDR3 sequences, approximately 94% found once. Sequenced material: CD8+ T cells from PBMCs. Every receptor here comes from a human donor with Susac syndrome.

V usage is TRBV19 and J usage is TRBJ2-1; TRBD1 matches 7 bases. The CDR3 spans 13 residues. The germline CDR1 and CDR2 sequences are LNHDA and SQIVND (reference sequence). With V trimmed by 6 bases and J by 5 bases, 4 bases remained unmatched. The CDR3 is CASSLGQNNEQFF. The CDR3 coding sequence is TGTGCCAGTAGCTTGGGACAGAACAATGAGCAGTTCTTC. Based on the CDR3 plus reference TRBV19 and TRBJ2-1, the full variable domain is DGGITQSPKYLFRKEGQNVTLSCEQNLNHDAMYWYRQDPGQGLRLIYYSQIVNDFQKGDIAEGYSVSREKKESFPLTVTSAQKNPTAFYLCASSLGQNNEQFFGPGTRLTVL.

This chain uses TRBV20-1 with TRBJ2-2; D unresolved. V lost 4 bases to trimming and J lost 3 bases, with 9 bases between them. This CDR3 is 13 amino acids long. Germline lookup yields CDR1 DFQATT and CDR2 SNEGSKA (reference sequence). The CDR3 nucleotides read TGCAGTGCTATAGACGGCTACACCGGGGAGCTGTTTTTT. Amino acid sequence: CSAIDGYTGELFF.

The chain recombines TRBV12-5 with TRBJ1-3; the D is unclear. This CDR3 has 14 residues. The germline CDR1 and CDR2 sequences are LGHNT and FRNRAP. Trimming cost V 3 bases and J 1 base, with 7 bases left between them. Here the CDR3 reads CASGLRESGNTIYF. CDR3 sequence (DNA): TGTGCTAGTGGTTTAAGGGAGTCTGGAAACACCATATATTTT.

This sequence joins TRBV6-2 or TRBV6-3 and TRBJ2-7; D might be TRBD2 (5 bases). The CDR3 totals 13 residues. Germline assignment: CDR1 MNHEY and CDR2 SVGEGT. Trimming removed 6 bases from V and 0 bases from J, with 9 bases in between. CDR3 DNA sequence: TGTGCCAGCAGGGGAGCGTTCTCCTACGAGCAGTACTTC. Translated, it gives CASRGAFSYEQYF.

V is TRBV12-3 or TRBV12-4 and J is TRBJ1-2; D unclear. V gave up 10 bases and J gave up 5 bases, with 14 bases separating them. The CDR3 spans 12 residues. The CDR3 DNA is TGTGCCACCAACCACCCTCCTTATGGCTACACCTTC. Its protein is CATNHPPYGYTF.

The rearrangement links TRBV6-2 or TRBV6-3 to TRBJ2-7; D gene unclear. Germline V CDR1 and CDR2: MNHEY, SVGEGT. The CDR3 has 11 amino acids. V shed 7 bases and J shed 6 bases, with 10 bases lying between them. CDR3 amino acids: CASNGNSEQYF. DNA of the CDR3: TGTGCCAGCAATGGAAACAGCGAGCAGTACTTC.

This clonotype has a single count. V gene TRBV2 combines with J gene TRBJ1-6; D perhaps matches TRBD1 (6 bases). There are 12 residues in the CDR3. Deletions cut 6 bases from V and 11 bases from J, with 11 bases between. CDR1 SNHLY and CDR2 FYNNEI come from the germline V gene. For the CDR3, the DNA is TGTGCCAGCAGAAAGGGGGGCGCACCCCTCCACTTT. It yields the protein CASRKGGAPLHF.

The table lists this clonotype with a count of one. The V call is TRBV7-6, the J call TRBJ2-1; possible D gene TRBD2, 5 bases. Germline assignment: CDR1 SGHVS and CDR2 FNYEAQ. Trimming took 3 bases from V and 7 from J, leaving 7 bases between them. This CDR3 contains 12 residues. DNA of the CDR3: TGTGCCAGCAGCTTCGGGGAGAATGAGCAGTTCTTC. This codes for CASSFGENEQFF.

The gene calls are TRBV20-1 and TRBJ2-5; 9 positions agree with TRBD2. Germline-derived CDR1 and CDR2 are DFQATT and SNEGSKA (reference sequence). The CDR3 is 16 residues long. The V segment lost 3 bases and the J segment 3 bases; nucleotides outside the gene matches: 11. In DNA form, the CDR3 reads TGCAGTGCTAGGAGGCTAGCGGGGCCTCCCAAAGAGACCCAGTACTTC. Residues: CSARRLAGPPKETQYF.

The chain carries TRBV24-1 and TRBJ2-3; TRBD2 agrees at 9 bases. This CDR3 is built from 16 residues. The germline V gene encodes CDR1 KGHDR and CDR2 SFDVKD. V trimming: 4 bases; J trimming: 5 bases; junction bases outside the gene matches: 9. The DNA for the CDR3 is TGTGCCACCAGTGACTTTCTTGCGGGGGGGCGAGATACGCAGTATTTT. This translates into CATSDFLAGGRDTQYF.

The rearrangement links TRBV9 to TRBJ2-3; D tentatively fits TRBD1 or TRBD2 (5 bases each). Per the germline V gene, CDR1 is SGDLS and CDR2 is YYNGEE. V shed 1 base and J shed 6 bases, with 12 bases lying between them. The CDR3 has 14 residues. The CDR3 loop is CASSVKGRGDTQYF. CDR3 in DNA: TGTGCCAGCAGCGTAAAGGGGAGAGGGGATACGCAGTATTTT.